This T cell receptor (beta chain) was captured in a study of OX40 agonist ivuxolimab in advanced cancers. As for the study in general: In this trial design, patients received ivuxolimab intravenously at 0.01 to 10 mg/kg every 2 weeks.

Produced via immunoSEQ multiplex PCR; TCRdb's table is partial and in-frame only. The data contain nearly 20,000 clones, roughly 85% of them seen just once; the ten biggest clones take up around 21%. This CDR3 is 12 amino acids long. Trimming left V 0 bases short and J 4 bases short, with 6 bases between. CDR1 is GTSNPN and CDR2 is SVGIG in the germline V gene (reference sequence). The source material was CD4+ or CD8+ T cells sorted from blood, sampled in a trial of the OX40 agonist ivuxolimab. The J gene is TRBJ1-1, the V gene TRBV30, with D unresolved. This TCR came from an adult with an advanced solid tumor such as melanoma, head and neck, liver or kidney cancer. CDR3 protein: CAWSVLGTEAFF. Written as DNA, the CDR3 is TGTGCCTGGAGTGTATTGGGCACTGAAGCTTTCTTT. Variable domain in full (rest from reference TRBV30 and TRBJ1-1): SQTIHQWPATLVQPVGSPLSLECTVEGTSNPNLYWYRQAAGRGLQLLFYSVGIGQISSEVPQNLSASRPQDRQFILSSKKLLLSDSGFYLCAWSVLGTEAFFGQGTRLTVV.